This TCR beta chain was sequenced in a study of cytomegalovirus exposure and HLA in healthy donors. The CDR3 spans 14 residues. Trimming pared 5 bases from V and 10 bases from J, leaving 15 bases between. CDR1 is SGHAT and CDR2 is FQNNGV in the germline V gene. The primer mix had 60 Vbeta and 13 Jbeta primers. The protocol was immunoSEQ multiplex PCR, while the TCRdb copy is restricted to in-frame clones and leaves out a portion. The listing records 60,000 or so clones. The chain recombines TRBV11-2 with TRBJ1-6; D uncertain. The sequence derives from a woman aged 18-29 years in good health and CMV-seronegative. Input material: PBMCs. CDR3 amino acids: CASSPIRGRSPLHF. The CDR3 coding sequence is TGTGCCAGCAGCCCAATCAGAGGGCGGTCACCCCTCCACTTT. The entire variable domain, with the rest obtained from reference TRBV11-2 and TRBJ1-6, is as follows: EAGVAQSPRYKIIEKRQSVAFWCNPISGHATLYWYQQILGQGPKLLIQFQNNGVVDDSQLPKDRFSAERLKGVDSTLKIQPAKLEDSAVYLCASSPIRGRSPLHFGNGTRLTVT.